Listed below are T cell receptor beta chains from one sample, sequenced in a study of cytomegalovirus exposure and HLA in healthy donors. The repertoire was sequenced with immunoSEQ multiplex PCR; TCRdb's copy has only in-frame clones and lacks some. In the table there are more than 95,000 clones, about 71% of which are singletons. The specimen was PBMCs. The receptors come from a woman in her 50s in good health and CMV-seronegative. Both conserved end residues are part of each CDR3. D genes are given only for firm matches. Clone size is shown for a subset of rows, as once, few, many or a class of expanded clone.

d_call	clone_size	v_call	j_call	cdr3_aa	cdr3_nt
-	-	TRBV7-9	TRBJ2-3	CASSSGADTQYF	TGTGCCAGCAGCTCGGGTGCAGATACGCAGTATTTT
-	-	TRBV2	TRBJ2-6	CASRPVSGANVLTF	TGTGCCAGCAGGCCGGTCTCTGGGGCCAACGTCCTGACTTTC
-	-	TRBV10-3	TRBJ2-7	CAISGVRDTSSYEQYF	TGTGCCATCAGTGGAGTACGGGACACCAGCTCCTACGAGCAGTACTTC
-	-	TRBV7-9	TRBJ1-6	CASSQELGGAYSPLHF	TGCGCCAGCAGCCAAGAACTCGGCGGGGCATATTCACCCCTCCACTTT
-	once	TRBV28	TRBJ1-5	CASSLKGGVSNQPQHF	TGTGCCAGCAGCTTAAAGGGGGGGGTGTCTAATCAGCCCCAGCATTTT
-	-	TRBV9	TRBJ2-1	CASSVGTEQFF	TGTGCCAGCAGCGTCGGGACAGAGCAGTTCTTC
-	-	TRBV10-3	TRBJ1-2	CAIGRLGPGYGYTF	TGTGCCATCGGGCGTTTGGGGCCGGGCTATGGCTACACCTTC
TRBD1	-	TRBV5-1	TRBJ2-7	CASSLGQGHYEQYF	TGCGCCAGCAGCTTGGGACAGGGGCACTACGAGCAGTACTTC
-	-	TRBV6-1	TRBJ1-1	CASSEQTGNTEAFF	TGTGCCAGCAGTGAACAAACGGGGAACACTGAAGCTTTCTTT
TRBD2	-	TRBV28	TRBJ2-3	CASSSIGTSSSDTQYF	TGTGCCAGCAGTTCTATCGGGACTAGTTCATCCGATACGCAGTATTTT
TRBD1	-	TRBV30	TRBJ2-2	CAWSEQGTGELFF	TGTGCCTGGAGCGAACAGGGGACCGGGGAGCTGTTTTTT
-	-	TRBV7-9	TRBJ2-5	CASSPETAQWETQYF	TGTGCCAGCAGCCCAGAGACTGCCCAGTGGGAGACCCAGTACTTC
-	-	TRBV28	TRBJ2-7	CASSLFRSFYEQYF	TGTGCCAGCAGTTTGTTTAGGAGTTTCTACGAGCAGTACTTC
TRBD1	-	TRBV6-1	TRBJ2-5	CASSRDRETQYF	TGTGCCAGCAGTAGGGACAGAGAGACCCAGTACTTC
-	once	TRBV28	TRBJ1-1	CAVQGLGTEAFF	TGTGCCGTCCAGGGGCTGGGAACTGAAGCTTTCTTT
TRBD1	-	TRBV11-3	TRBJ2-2	CASSSGQLTGELFF	TGTGCCAGCAGCTCGGGACAGCTCACCGGGGAGCTGTTTTTT
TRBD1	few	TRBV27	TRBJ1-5	CASSMGQQSYQPQHF	TGTGCCAGCAGTATGGGACAGCAAAGCTATCAGCCCCAGCATTTT
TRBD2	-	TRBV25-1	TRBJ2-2	CASSPPFRGDRTGELFF	TGTGCCAGCAGTCCCCCCTTTCGGGGGGATCGAACCGGGGAGCTGTTTTTT
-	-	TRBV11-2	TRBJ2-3	CASSFEGSTDTQYF	TGTGCCAGCAGCTTTGAGGGTAGCACAGATACGCAGTATTTT
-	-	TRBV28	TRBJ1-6	CASSSPGGEDSPLHF	TGTGCCAGCAGTTCCCCGGGGGGGGAGGATTCACCCCTCCACTTT
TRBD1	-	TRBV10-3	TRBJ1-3	CAISEGPAGGSSGNTIYF	TGTGCCATCAGTGAGGGCCCGGCAGGGGGCAGCTCTGGAAACACCATATATTTT
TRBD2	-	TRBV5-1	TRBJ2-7	CASIQLSGLAGGPRAFGNCEQYF	TGCGCCAGCATCCAACTTTCTGGACTAGCGGGAGGGCCTCGAGCATTTGGGAATTGCGAGCAGTACTTC
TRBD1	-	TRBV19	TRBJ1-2	CASSVLFSGGDNYGYTF	TGTGCCAGTAGTGTACTTTTCTCAGGGGGTGATAACTATGGCTACACCTTC
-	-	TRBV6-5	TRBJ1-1	CASSRSQGITEAFF	TGTGCCAGCAGTCGAAGCCAGGGAATCACTGAAGCTTTCTTT
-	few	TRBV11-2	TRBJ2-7	CASSSFPGLDSEQYF	TGTGCCAGCAGCTCCTTTCCGGGACTTGATAGCGAGCAGTACTTC
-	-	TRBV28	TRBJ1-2	CASSLAPFDGYTF	TGTGCCAGCAGCCTAGCCCCTTTCGATGGCTACACCTTC
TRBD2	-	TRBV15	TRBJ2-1	CATSGDYTSGYNEQFF	TGTGCCACCAGCGGGGACTACACCTCGGGCTACAATGAGCAGTTCTTC
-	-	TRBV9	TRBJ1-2	CASSGTLYRAEGGYTF	TGTGCCAGCAGCGGTACGCTCTACCGGGCAGAGGGTGGCTACACCTTC
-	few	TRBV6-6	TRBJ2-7	CASSYAGPLEQYF	TGTGCCAGCAGTTATGCGGGACCTCTAGAGCAGTACTTC
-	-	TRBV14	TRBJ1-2	CASSQDRGPNYGYTF	TGTGCCAGCAGCCAAGATAGAGGGCCAAACTATGGCTACACCTTC
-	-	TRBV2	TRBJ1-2	CASIYNYGYTF	TGTGCCAGCATATATAACTATGGCTACACCTTC
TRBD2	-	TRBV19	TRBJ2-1	CASISSGREQFF	TGTGCCAGTATCTCTAGCGGGAGGGAGCAGTTCTTC
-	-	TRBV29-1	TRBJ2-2	CSVGGGTGELFF	TGCAGCGTTGGAGGAGGAACCGGGGAGCTGTTTTTT